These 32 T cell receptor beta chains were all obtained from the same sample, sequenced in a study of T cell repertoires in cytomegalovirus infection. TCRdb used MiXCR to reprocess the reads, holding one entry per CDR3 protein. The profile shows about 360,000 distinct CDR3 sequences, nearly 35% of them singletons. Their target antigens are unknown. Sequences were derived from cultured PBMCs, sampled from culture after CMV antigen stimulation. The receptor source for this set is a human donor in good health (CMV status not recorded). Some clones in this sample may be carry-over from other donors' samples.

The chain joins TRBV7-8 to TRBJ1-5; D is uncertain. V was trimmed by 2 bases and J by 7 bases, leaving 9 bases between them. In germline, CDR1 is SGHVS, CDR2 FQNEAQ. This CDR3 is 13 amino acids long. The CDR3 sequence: CASSLSWEQPQHF. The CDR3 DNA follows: TGTGCCAGCAGCTTATCATGGGAACAGCCCCAGCATTTT.

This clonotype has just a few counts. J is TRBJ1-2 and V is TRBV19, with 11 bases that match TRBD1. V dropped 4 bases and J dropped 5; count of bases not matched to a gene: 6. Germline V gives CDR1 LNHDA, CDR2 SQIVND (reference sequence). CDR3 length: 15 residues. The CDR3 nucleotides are TGTGCCAGTAGTACCGGGGACAGGGGGATGTATGGCTACACCTTC. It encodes CASSTGDRGMYGYTF.

CDR3 nucleotides: TGTGCCAGCAGCTTATGGGGGGATGACTCCTACAATGAGCAGTTCTTC. This translates into CASSLWGDDSYNEQFF. The chain has TRBV7-9 and TRBJ2-1, with TRBD2 as a possible D gene (6 bases). The germline CDR1 and CDR2 sequences are SEHNR and FQNEAQ (reference sequence). There are 16 residues in the CDR3. Trimming removed 2 bases at V and 0 bases at J, with 11 bases between.

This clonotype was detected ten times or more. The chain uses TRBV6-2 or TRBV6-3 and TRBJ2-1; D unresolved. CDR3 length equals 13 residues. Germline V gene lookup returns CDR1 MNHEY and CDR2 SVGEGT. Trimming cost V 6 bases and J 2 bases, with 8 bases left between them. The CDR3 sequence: CASSYPAYNEQFF. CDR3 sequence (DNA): TGTGCCAGCAGCTACCCAGCCTACAATGAGCAGTTCTTC.

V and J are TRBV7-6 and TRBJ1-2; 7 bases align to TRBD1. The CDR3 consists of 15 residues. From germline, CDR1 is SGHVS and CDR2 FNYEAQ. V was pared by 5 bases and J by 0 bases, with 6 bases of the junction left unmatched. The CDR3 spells CASSPGTAPNYGYTF. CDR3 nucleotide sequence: TGTGCCAGCAGCCCAGGGACAGCGCCTAACTATGGCTACACCTTC.

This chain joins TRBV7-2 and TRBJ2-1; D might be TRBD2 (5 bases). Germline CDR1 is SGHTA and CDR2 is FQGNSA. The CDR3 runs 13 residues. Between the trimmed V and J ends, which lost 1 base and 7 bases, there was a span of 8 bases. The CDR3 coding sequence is TGTGCCAGCAGCTTAGAGAGGGAAAATGAGCAGTTCTTC. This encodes CASSLERENEQFF.

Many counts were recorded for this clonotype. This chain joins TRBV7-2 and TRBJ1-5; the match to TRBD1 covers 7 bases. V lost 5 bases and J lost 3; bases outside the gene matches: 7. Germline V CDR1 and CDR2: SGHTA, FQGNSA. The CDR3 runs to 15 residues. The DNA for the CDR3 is TGTGCCAGCAGCGCGTCGACAGGGTTCAATCAGCCCCAGCATTTT. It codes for CASSASTGFNQPQHF.

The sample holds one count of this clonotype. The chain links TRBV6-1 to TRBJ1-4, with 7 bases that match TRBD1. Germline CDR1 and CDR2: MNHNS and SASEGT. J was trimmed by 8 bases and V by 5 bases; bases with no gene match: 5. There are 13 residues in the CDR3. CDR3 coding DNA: TGTGCCAGCAGTTCTACAGGGGAGGAAAAACTGTTTTTT. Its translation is CASSSTGEEKLFF.

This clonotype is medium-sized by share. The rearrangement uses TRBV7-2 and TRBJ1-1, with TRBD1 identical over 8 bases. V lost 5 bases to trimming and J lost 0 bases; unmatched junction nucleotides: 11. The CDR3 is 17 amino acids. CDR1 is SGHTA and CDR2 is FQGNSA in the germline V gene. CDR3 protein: CASSRRGQGRMNTEAFF. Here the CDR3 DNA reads TGTGCCAGCAGCCGACGAGGACAGGGTCGAATGAACACTGAAGCTTTCTTT.

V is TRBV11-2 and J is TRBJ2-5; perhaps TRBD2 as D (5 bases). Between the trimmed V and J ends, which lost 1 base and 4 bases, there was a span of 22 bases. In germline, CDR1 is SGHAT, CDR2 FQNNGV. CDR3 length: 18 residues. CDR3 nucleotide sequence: TGTGCCAGCAGCTTAGTAGCTAGTAAATGGAGCGGAAGAGAGACCCAGTACTTC. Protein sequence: CASSLVASKWSGRETQYF.

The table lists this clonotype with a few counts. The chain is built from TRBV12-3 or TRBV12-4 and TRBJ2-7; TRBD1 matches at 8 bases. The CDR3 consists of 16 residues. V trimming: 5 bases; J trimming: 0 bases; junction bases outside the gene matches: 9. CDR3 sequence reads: CASSVGQGRNSYEQYF. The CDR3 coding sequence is TGTGCCAGCAGTGTCGGACAGGGACGGAACTCCTACGAGCAGTACTTC.

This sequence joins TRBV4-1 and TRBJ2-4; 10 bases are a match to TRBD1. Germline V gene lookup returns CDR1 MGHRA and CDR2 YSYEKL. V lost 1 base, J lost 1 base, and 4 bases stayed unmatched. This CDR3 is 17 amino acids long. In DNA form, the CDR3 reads TGCGCCAGCAGCCAAGTCGGGACAGGGGCGGCCAAAAACATTCAGTACTTC. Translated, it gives CASSQVGTGAAKNIQYF.

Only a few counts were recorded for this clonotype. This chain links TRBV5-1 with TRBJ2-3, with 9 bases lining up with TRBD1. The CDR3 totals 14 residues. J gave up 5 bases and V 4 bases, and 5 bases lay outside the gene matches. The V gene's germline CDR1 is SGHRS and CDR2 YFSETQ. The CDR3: CASSLGQGKDTQYF. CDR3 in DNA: TGCGCCAGCAGCCTTGGACAGGGGAAAGATACGCAGTATTTT. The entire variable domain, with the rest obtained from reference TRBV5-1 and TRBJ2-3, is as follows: KAGVTQTPRYLIKTRGQQVTLSCSPISGHRSVSWYQQTPGQGLQFLFEYFSETQRNKGNFPGRFSGRQFSNSRSEMNVSTLELGDSALYLCASSLGQGKDTQYFGPGTRLTVL.

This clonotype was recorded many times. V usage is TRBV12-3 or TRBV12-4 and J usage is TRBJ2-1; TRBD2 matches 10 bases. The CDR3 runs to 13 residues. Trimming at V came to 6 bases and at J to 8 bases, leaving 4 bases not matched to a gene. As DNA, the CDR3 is TGTGCCAGCAGCCCTAGCGGGAGAGATGAGCAGTTCTTC. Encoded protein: CASSPSGRDEQFF.

CDR3 sequence reads: CASRPQEIQETQYF. The CDR3 coding sequence is TGTGCCAGCAGACCCCAGGAGATACAAGAGACCCAGTACTTC. The chain carries TRBV6-6 and TRBJ2-5, with D hard to call. In germline, CDR1 is MNHNY, CDR2 SVGAGI (reference sequence). The CDR3 totals 14 residues. Trimming removed 6 bases from V and 2 bases from J, with 13 bases in between.

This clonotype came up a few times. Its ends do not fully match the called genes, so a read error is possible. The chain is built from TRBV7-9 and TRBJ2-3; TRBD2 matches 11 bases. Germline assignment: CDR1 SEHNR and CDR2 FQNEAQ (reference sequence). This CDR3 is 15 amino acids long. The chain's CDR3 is CASSVAGGNTDTQYF. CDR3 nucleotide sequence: TGTGCCAGCAGCGTAGCGGGAGGGAACACAGATACGCAGTATTTT.

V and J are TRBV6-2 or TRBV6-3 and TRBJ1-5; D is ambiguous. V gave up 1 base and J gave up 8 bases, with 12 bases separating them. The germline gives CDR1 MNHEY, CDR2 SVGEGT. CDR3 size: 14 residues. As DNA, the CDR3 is TGTGCCAGCAGTTACTATTCCAGGAGGGAGCCCCAGCATTTT. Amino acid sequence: CASSYYSRREPQHF.

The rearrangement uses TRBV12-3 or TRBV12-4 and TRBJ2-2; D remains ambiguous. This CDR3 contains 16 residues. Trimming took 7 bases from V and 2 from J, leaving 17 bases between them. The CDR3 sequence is CASTPFPARNTGELFF. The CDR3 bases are TGTGCCAGCACCCCATTCCCTGCCCGAAACACCGGGGAGCTGTTTTTT.

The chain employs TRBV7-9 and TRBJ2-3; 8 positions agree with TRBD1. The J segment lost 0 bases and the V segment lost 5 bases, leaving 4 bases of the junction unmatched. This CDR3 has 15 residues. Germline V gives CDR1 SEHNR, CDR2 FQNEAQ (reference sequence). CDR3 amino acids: CASSGDRGSTDTQYF. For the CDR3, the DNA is TGTGCCAGCAGCGGAGACAGGGGCAGCACAGATACGCAGTATTTT.

The CDR3 region is CAIKGGSADTQYF. The CDR3 DNA sequence: TGTGCCATCAAAGGCGGGAGCGCAGATACGCAGTATTTT. The chain links TRBV10-3 to TRBJ2-3; 7 bases match TRBD2. Germline CDR1 and CDR2: ENHRY and SYGVKD. V shed 7 bases and J 4 bases; nucleotides not matched to a gene: 5. The CDR3 contains 13 residues.

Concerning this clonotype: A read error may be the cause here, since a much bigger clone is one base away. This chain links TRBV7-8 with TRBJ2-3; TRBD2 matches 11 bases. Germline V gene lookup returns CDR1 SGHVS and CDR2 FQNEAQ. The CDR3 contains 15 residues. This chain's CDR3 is CASRALAGAAETQYF. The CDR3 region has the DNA TGTGCCAGCAGAGCACTAGCGGGAGCGGCAGAAACGCAGTATTTT.

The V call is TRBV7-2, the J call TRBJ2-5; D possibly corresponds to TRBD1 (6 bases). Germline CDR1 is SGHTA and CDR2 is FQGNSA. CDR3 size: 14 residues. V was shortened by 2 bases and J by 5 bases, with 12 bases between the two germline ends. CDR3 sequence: CASSLTQGWETQYF. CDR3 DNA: TGTGCCAGCAGCTTAACTCAGGGGTGGGAGACCCAGTACTTC.

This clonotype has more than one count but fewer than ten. The CDR3 sequence: CASSPPLGASTDTQYF. CDR3 sequence (DNA): TGTGCCAGCTCACCACCGTTGGGGGCTAGCACAGATACGCAGTATTTT. The V gene is TRBV18, the J gene TRBJ2-3; D may be TRBD1 (6 bases). This CDR3 is 16 amino acids long. The V end lost 0 bases, the J end lost 0 bases, and 10 bases lay between the germline ends. CDR1 is KGHSH, CDR2 LQKENI, per germline. The full variable domain, completed using reference TRBV18 and TRBJ2-3, is NAGVMQNPRHLVRRRGQEARLRCSPMKGHSHVYWYRQLPEEGLKFMVYLQKENIIDESGMPKERFSAEFPKEGPSILRIQQVVRGDSAAYFCASSPPLGASTDTQYFGPGTRLTVL.

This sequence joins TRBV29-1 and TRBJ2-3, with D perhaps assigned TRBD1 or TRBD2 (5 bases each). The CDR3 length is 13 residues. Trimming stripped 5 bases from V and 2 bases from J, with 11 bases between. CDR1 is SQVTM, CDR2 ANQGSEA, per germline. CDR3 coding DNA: TGCAGCGTTAGGGGCGGGTTCACAGATACGCAGTATTTT. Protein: CSVRGGFTDTQYF.

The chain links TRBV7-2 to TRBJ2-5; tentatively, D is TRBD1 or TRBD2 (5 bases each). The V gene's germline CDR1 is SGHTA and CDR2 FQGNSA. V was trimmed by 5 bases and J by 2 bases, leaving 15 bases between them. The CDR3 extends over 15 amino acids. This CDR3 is CASSPGVGPQETQYF. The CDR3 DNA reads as TGTGCCAGCAGCCCCGGGGTGGGACCTCAAGAGACCCAGTACTTC.

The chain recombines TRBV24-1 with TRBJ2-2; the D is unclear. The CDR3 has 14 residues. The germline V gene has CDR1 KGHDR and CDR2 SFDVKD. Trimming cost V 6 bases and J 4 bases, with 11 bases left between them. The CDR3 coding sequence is TGTGCCACCAGTTTTACGGCATCCACCGGGGAGCTGTTTTTT. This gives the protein CATSFTASTGELFF.

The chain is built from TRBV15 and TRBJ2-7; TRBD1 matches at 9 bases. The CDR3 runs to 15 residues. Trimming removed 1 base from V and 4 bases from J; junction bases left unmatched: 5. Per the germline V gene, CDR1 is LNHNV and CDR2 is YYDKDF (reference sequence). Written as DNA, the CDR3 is TGTGCCACCAGCAGAGCGGGGACAGGGAGTTACGAGCAGTACGTC. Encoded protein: CATSRAGTGSYEQYV.

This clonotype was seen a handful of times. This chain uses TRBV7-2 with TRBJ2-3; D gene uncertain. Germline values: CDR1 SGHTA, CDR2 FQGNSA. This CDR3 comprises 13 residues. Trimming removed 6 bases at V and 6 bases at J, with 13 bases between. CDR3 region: CASRPPSTDTQYF. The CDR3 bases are TGTGCCAGCAGGCCCCCTTCAACGGATACGCAGTATTTT.

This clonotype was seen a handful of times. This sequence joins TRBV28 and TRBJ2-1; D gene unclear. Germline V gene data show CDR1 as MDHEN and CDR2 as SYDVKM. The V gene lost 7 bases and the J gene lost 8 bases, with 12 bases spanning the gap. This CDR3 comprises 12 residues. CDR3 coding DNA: TGTGCCAGCACCGCCCTAGGAGATGAGCAGTTCTTC. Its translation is CASTALGDEQFF.

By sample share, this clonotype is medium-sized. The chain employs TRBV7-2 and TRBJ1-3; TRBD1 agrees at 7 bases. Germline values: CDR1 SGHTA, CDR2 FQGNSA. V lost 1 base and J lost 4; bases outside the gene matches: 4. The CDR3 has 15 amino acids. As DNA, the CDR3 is TGTGCCAGCAGCTTAGGGACAGGCGGCGGAAACACCATATATTTT. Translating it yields CASSLGTGGGNTIYF.

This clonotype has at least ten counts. In DNA, the CDR3 is TGTGCCAGCAGCTTATCCAATACTGGAAACACCATATATTTT. This encodes CASSLSNTGNTIYF. The rearrangement uses TRBV7-2 and TRBJ1-3, with unresolved D. Germline V lookup: CDR1 SGHTA, CDR2 FQGNSA. V gave up 2 bases and J gave up 2 bases, with 7 bases separating them. There are 14 residues in the CDR3.

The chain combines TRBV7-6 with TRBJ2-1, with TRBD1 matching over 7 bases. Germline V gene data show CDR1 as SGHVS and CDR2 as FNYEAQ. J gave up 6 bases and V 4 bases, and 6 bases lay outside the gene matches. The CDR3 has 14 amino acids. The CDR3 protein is CASSYGQDSNEQFF. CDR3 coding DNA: TGTGCCAGCAGCTATGGACAGGATAGCAATGAGCAGTTCTTC.